The entry below gives a single T cell receptor (beta chain) sequence along with its context. Its antigen is unknown. One base away there is no much larger clone; base qualities are not given. The CDR3 contains 18 residues, cysteine and phenylalanine counted. The kept DNA is CDR3 alone, 54 bases in frame from the first base. V loses 0 bases at its end and J loses 11 bases; junction bases beyond the gene matches: 15. The germline V gene sets CDR1 to LGHNA and CDR2 to YSLEER. The record originates from a study of blood T cell repertoires in COVID-19 (dated by TCRdb to about 2020). About the study as a whole: Samples from collaborators originated in the United States, Italy and Spain and spanned both the acute and convalescent phases of COVID-19. HLA class I and class II types, where available, came from metadata supplied by the sample provider rather than from assay-based typing. The material from the prospective study consisted of cDNA or gDNA derived from T cells, B-cell-depleted T cells, or PBMCs. The sample metadata nearly always contained a de-identified subject ID, COVID-19 status, age in years and sex. The repertoires were released in a freely available public database intended as a resource for research on the immune response to SARS-CoV-2. Samples were obtained from the ongoing ImmuneRACE study (first 160 participants) and from 1,200 or so subjects provided by 6 global collaborators. Deeply sampled blood TCRbeta repertoires from subjects exposed to, actively infected with, or recovered from COVID-19 were included in the dataset. Beyond this particular receptor, the publication reports: The quantity of clinical and demographic metadata differed by source and by participant and was supplied without curation.

Whole blood was collected in K2EDTA tubes by collaborating institutions according to the institutions' own protocols. For TCRbeta analysis, collaborator samples were shipped as frozen whole blood, as isolated PBMCs, or as DNA extracted from either sample type. TCRbeta CDR3 regions were amplified from genomic DNA using the immunoSEQ Assay, a bias-controlled multiplex PCR. Per the original workflow: Within the assay, amplification of reference gene primers was used to estimate how many nucleated cells each sample contained. To quantify the absolute abundance of each unique TCRbeta CDR3 rearrangement, sequence reads were collapsed and filtered. Productive Simpson clonality was computed per sample as the square root of Simpson's diversity index over productive rearrangements. Entries here come from immuneACCESS through TCRdb and include only in-frame sequences with V and J called. Some clones fail to appear in such tables; in the studies checked, an unresolved V gene covers under half of the shortfall, and the cause of the remainder is unknown. Clonal size and the V and J genes are those of that table, whereas D and trimming came from the DNA. The sample includes around 60,000 clones, with about four fifths observed a single time. 25% to 35% of the sample belongs to the ten largest clones.

The chain is made from TRBV4-3 and TRBJ2-1, with 11 bases matching TRBD2. This TCR was recovered from a woman aged 80 or over with active or convalescent COVID-19. Sequencing was done on a sample of peripheral blood. The nucleotide sequence reads TGCGCCAGCAGCCAAGATCTGCTAGCGGGGGGTAGGGTAACCCAGCAGTTCTTC. It specifies CASSQDLLAGGRVTQQFF.